The 17 T cell receptor beta chains reported below all come from one sample, sequenced in a study of Ad26.COV2.S vaccination and SARS-CoV-2 variants. Treatment described: some 19 received Ad26.COV2.S at low or high dose, single or two shots; about 5 received placebo; per-sample allocation not given. The investigators took samples on day 63 after the first vaccine or placebo injection. Sequencing was performed with immunoSEQ multiplex PCR; in TCRdb, only in-frame clones are kept and a portion is missing. The sample lists about 680,000 clones, 89% occurring once. This specimen consisted of peripheral blood, obtained in a trial of Ad26.COV2.S vaccine versus placebo. The source is a person between 18 and 60 years old who received the Ad26.COV2.S COVID-19 vaccine or a placebo.

This clone turned up a few times. V gene TRBV7-9 combines with J gene TRBJ1-3; TRBD1 is a possible D gene (6 bases). The germline V and J ends were trimmed by 4 bases and 1 base, with 8 bases remaining between them. Germline V lookup: CDR1 SEHNR, CDR2 FQNEAQ (reference sequence). This CDR3 is built from 14 residues. CDR3 sequence reads: CASSSDRSGNTIYF. The CDR3 nucleotides read TGTGCCAGCAGCTCCGACAGGTCTGGAAACACCATATATTTT.

The chain joins TRBV4-2 to TRBJ2-3; D uncertain. Germline V lookup: CDR1 LGHNA, CDR2 YNFKEQ. The CDR3 sequence is 14 residues long. Trimming pared 0 bases from V and 5 bases from J, leaving 9 bases between. CDR3 amino acids: CASSQDSAGDTQYF. CDR3 coding DNA: TGTGCCAGCAGCCAAGACAGTGCCGGAGATACGCAGTATTTT.

The V and J genes are TRBV6-5 and TRBJ1-1, with D unresolved. The V gene's germline CDR1 is MNHEY and CDR2 SVGAGI. The germline V and J ends were trimmed by 0 bases and 0 bases, with 11 bases remaining between them. This CDR3 comprises 16 residues. CDR3 coding DNA: TGTGCCAGCAGTTACTCGGTCAGCCCCATGAACACTGAAGCTTTCTTT. It translates to CASSYSVSPMNTEAFF.

The J gene is TRBJ1-6, the V gene TRBV2; D is unresolved. Deletions cut 8 bases from V and 4 bases from J, with 15 bases between. The CDR3 has 15 amino acids. The germline V gene has CDR1 SNHLY and CDR2 FYNNEI. The CDR3, as DNA: TGTGCCAGCTGCCGGCGAAGGGCTTATAATTCACCCCTCCACTTT. This gives the protein CASCRRRAYNSPLHF.

This clone has a single count. The rearrangement links TRBV5-4 to TRBJ1-5; TRBD1 matches 7 bases. CDR3 length equals 14 residues. V was pared by 3 bases and J by 6 bases, with 6 bases of the junction left unmatched. Germline CDR1 and CDR2: SGHNT and YYREEE (reference sequence). CDR3: CASSSQGSSQPQHF. The CDR3 DNA is TGTGCCAGCAGCTCACAGGGGAGTAGTCAGCCCCAGCATTTT.

Only one count was recorded for this clone. This rearrangement joins TRBV6-1 to TRBJ2-1; maybe TRBD1 (6 bases). The CDR3 covers 14 residues. Germline lookup yields CDR1 MNHNS and CDR2 SASEGT. Trimming took 3 bases from V and 4 from J, leaving 10 bases between them. The CDR3: CASSDQGPYNEQFF. Here the CDR3 DNA reads TGTGCCAGCAGTGATCAGGGGCCGTACAATGAGCAGTTCTTC.

The chain uses TRBV6-5 and TRBJ1-1; D call uncertain. CDR1 is MNHEY, CDR2 SVGAGI, per germline. The V end was cut by 0 bases, the J end by 1 base, with 9 bases between. The CDR3 spans 15 residues. The CDR3, as DNA: TGTGCCAGCAGTTACTCAGGGATAGGGAACACTGAAGCTTTCTTT. This sequence encodes CASSYSGIGNTEAFF.

The rearrangement joins TRBV18 to TRBJ1-5, with TRBD1 matching 8 bases. The CDR3 spans 15 residues. Unmatched junction bases numbered 7, after V lost 2 bases and J lost 7 bases. Germline CDR1 reads KGHSH; CDR2 reads LQKENI. The chain's CDR3 is CASSPKGQGSQPQHF. CDR3 DNA sequence: TGTGCCAGCTCACCAAAAGGACAGGGCTCCCAGCCCCAGCATTTT.

The chain joins TRBV3-1 (or the pseudogene TRBV3-2) to TRBJ2-1; D call uncertain. Germline loops: CDR1 LGHDT, CDR2 YNNKEL (reference sequence). Trimming pared 4 bases from V and 4 bases from J, leaving 8 bases between. This CDR3 has 13 amino acids. CDR3 coding DNA: TGTGCCAGCAGCCCCAGCGTGTACAATGAGCAGTTCTTC. This encodes CASSPSVYNEQFF.

The chain uses TRBV5-4 and TRBJ1-2, with 9 bases matching TRBD1. V gave up 4 bases and J gave up 8 bases; unmatched junction bases: 3. This CDR3 is 12 amino acids long. The V gene's germline CDR1 is SGHNT and CDR2 YYREEE (reference sequence). CDR3 sequence: CASSRDRAGYTF. Here the CDR3 DNA reads TGTGCCAGCAGCCGGGACAGGGCGGGCTACACCTTC.

This clone has just a few counts. J is TRBJ1-2 and V is TRBV4-3; D gene uncertain. Trimming shortened V by 2 bases and J by 1 base, and 5 bases separated the two germline ends. The CDR3 has 13 residues. The germline V gene has CDR1 LGHNA and CDR2 YSLEER. CDR3 sequence reads: CASSQTFNYGYTF. DNA for the CDR3: TGCGCCAGCAGCCAAACGTTTAACTATGGCTACACCTTC.

This chain uses TRBV2 with TRBJ1-2, with D possibly being TRBD1 (5 bases). The germline V gene has CDR1 SNHLY and CDR2 FYNNEI. The V end was cut by 2 bases, the J end by 8 bases, with 15 bases between. This CDR3 has 14 residues. The CDR3 DNA is TGTGCCAGCAGTGAAATATTTTGGGGCAGCGGCTACACCTTC. This gives the protein CASSEIFWGSGYTF. The full variable domain, in which reference TRBV2 and TRBJ1-2 provide the parts outside the CDR3, is EPEVTQTPSHQVTQMGQEVILRCVPISNHLYFYWYRQILGQKVEFLVSFYNNEISEKSEIFDDQFSVERPDGSNFTLKIRSTKLEDSAMYFCASSEIFWGSGYTFGSGTRLTVV.

This rearrangement joins TRBV19 to TRBJ1-2, with TRBD1 matching 9 bases. Trimming cost V 4 bases and J 6 bases; bases outside gene matches: 6. Germline CDR1 LNHDA, CDR2 SQIVND (reference sequence). The CDR3 is 14 amino acids. The CDR3 reads CASSTQGQGHGYTF. The CDR3 DNA reads TGTGCCAGTAGTACACAGGGACAGGGACATGGCTACACCTTC.

The chain uses TRBV5-4 and TRBJ1-2; D is unclear. Trimming removed 0 bases at V and 5 bases at J, with 8 bases between. Per germline, CDR1 SGHNT and CDR2 YYREEE (reference sequence). The CDR3 covers 13 residues. CDR3 in amino acids: CASSLELDYGYTF. CDR3 coding DNA: TGTGCCAGCAGCTTGGAACTGGATTATGGCTACACCTTC.

The chain employs TRBV30 and TRBJ1-3, with 7 bases matching TRBD1. Germline V gives CDR1 GTSNPN, CDR2 SVGIG (reference sequence). The CDR3 has 13 amino acids. Trimming at V came to 2 bases and at J to 3 bases, leaving 1 base not matched to a gene. The DNA of the CDR3 is TGTGCCTGGAGTACAGGGGATGGAAACACCATATATTTT. Amino acid sequence: CAWSTGDGNTIYF.

This chain joins TRBV27 and TRBJ2-2, with no clear D. This CDR3 has 14 residues. CDR1 MNHEY and CDR2 SMNVEV come from the germline V gene (reference sequence). Trimming shortened V by 0 bases and J by 7 bases, and 9 bases separated the two germline ends. The CDR3 loop is CASSLSWGLGELFF. The DNA of the CDR3 is TGTGCCAGCAGTTTATCATGGGGTCTCGGGGAGCTGTTTTTT.

This clone was detected once. This chain uses TRBV7-9 with TRBJ1-2, with 9 nucleotides matching TRBD1. Trimming removed 4 bases from V and 0 bases from J; junction bases left unmatched: 15. The CDR3 spans 19 residues. In germline, CDR1 is SEHNR, CDR2 FQNEAQ (reference sequence). DNA for the CDR3: TGTGCCAGCAGCTCTCGGACAGGGGTAGGGGTTTTAGCTAACTATGGCTACACCTTC. Amino acid sequence: CASSSRTGVGVLANYGYTF.